This T cell receptor (beta chain) is drawn from a study of shared clonotypes between healthy human individuals. This CDR3 comprises 16 residues. V lost 0 bases and J lost 2, with 11 bases in between. Germline CDR1 is LGHNA and CDR2 is YSLEER. Data came from immunoSEQ multiplex PCR; TCRdb stores just in-frame clones and leaves some out. The sample lists 2 million to 3 million clones, over 85% occurring once. Sequencing input: naive CD4+ T cells from PBMCs. Noted subset: CD45RA+ positively selected. V is TRBV4-3 and J is TRBJ1-5; D is ambiguous. The TCR was taken from a young man in good health. Some clones in this sample may be carry-over from other donors' samples. The DNA of the CDR3 is TGCGCCAGCAGCCAAGATCCGGCCACACGCAATCAGCCCCAGCATTTT. Its protein product is CASSQDPATRNQPQHF.